This T cell receptor (beta chain) was observed in a study of blood T cell repertoires in COVID-19. Study background: The origin of the acute and convalescent COVID-19 samples was the United States, Italy and Spain.

Participants came from fewer than 25 US areas, aged roughly 18 to 95 years. Clinical history reported by participants formed the basis on which cohorts were assigned. The CDR3 is 14 residues long. J lost 2 bases, V lost 8 bases, and 8 bases had no gene match. The V gene's germline CDR1 is LNHDA and CDR2 SQIVND (reference sequence). Measured with immunoSEQ multiplex PCR; TCRdb has only the in-frame clones, and not every one. The data contain about 210,000 clones, approximately 90% of them seen just once; the ten biggest clones take up 9% to 12%. The source is a man between 18 and 29 years old with acute COVID-19. Sequencing was performed on PBMCs or T cells enriched from blood (not recorded which). The chain uses TRBV19 and TRBJ2-7; 8 bases fit TRBD2. This CDR3 reads CASRDGRAAYEQYF. The CDR3 DNA reads TGTGCCAGTCGGGACGGGAGGGCCGCCTACGAGCAGTACTTC.